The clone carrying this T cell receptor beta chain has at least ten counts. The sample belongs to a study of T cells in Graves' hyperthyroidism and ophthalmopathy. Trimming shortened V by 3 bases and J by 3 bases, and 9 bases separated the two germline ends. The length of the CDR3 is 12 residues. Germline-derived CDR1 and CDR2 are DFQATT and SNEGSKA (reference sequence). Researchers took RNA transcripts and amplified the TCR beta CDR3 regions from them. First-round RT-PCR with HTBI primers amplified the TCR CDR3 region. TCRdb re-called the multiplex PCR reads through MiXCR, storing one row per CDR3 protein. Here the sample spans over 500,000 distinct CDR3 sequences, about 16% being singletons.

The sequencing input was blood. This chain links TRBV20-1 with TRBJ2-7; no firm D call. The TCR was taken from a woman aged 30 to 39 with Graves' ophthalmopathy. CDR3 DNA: TGCAGTGCTAGGACGGAGTACTACGAGCAGTACTTC. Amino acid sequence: CSARTEYYEQYF.